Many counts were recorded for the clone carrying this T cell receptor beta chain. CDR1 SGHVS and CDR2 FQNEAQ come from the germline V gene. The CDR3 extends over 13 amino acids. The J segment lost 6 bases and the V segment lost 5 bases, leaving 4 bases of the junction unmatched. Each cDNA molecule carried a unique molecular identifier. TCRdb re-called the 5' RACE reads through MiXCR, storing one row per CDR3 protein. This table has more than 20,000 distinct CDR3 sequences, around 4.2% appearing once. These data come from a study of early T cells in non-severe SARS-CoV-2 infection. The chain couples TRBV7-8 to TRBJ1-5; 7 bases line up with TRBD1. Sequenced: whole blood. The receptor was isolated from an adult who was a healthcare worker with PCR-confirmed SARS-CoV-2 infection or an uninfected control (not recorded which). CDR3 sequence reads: CASSPDRVQPQHF. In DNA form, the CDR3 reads TGTGCCAGCAGCCCTGACAGGGTTCAGCCCCAGCATTTT.